Reported below is one TCR beta chain. Germline V gene sequence: CDR1 SGHVS, CDR2 FNYEAQ. V shed 2 bases and J 3 bases; nucleotides not matched to a gene: 2. The CDR3 consists of 17 residues. The assay was immunoSEQ multiplex PCR, and TCRdb's table has in-frame clones only and misses some. This repertoire shows roughly 160,000 clones, about 86% found once; its top ten account for 0.99%. The record originates from a study of blood T cell repertoires in COVID-19. Across the whole study: The study drew acute and convalescent COVID-19 samples from the United States, Italy and Spain. Sources were T cells, B-cell-depleted T cells, or PBMCs; the material itself was cDNA or gDNA.

The source material was peripheral blood. The origin of this receptor is a man younger than 30 with acute or convalescent COVID-19. V usage is TRBV7-6 and J usage is TRBJ2-2, with 14 bases that match TRBD2. The CDR3 reads CASSLLGLAGDTGELFF. In nucleotides, the CDR3 is TGTGCCAGCAGCTTACTGGGACTAGCGGGGGACACCGGGGAGCTGTTTTTT.